This TCR beta chain was captured in a study of blood T cell repertoires in COVID-19. Study context: PBMCs, B-cell-depleted T cells, or T cells provided the cDNA or gDNA that made up the material.

Seattle patients were enrolled while actively infected and followed longitudinally. Assay: immunoSEQ multiplex PCR; the TCRdb copy retains only in-frame clones and omits some. In the table there are around 140,000 clones, around 83% of which are singletons. The TCR originated in a man younger than 40 with COVID-19, enrolled during active disease. Sample: peripheral blood.

CDR3 sequence: CASGIRGNYNEQFF. CDR3 in DNA: TGTGCCAGCGGGATCAGGGGAAACTACAATGAGCAGTTCTTC. The chain employs TRBV3-1 (or the pseudogene TRBV3-2) and TRBJ2-1; maybe TRBD1 (6 bases). The germline V gene has CDR1 LGHDT and CDR2 YNNKEL (reference sequence). Trimming stripped 8 bases from V and 3 bases from J, with 14 bases between. The CDR3 spans 14 residues.